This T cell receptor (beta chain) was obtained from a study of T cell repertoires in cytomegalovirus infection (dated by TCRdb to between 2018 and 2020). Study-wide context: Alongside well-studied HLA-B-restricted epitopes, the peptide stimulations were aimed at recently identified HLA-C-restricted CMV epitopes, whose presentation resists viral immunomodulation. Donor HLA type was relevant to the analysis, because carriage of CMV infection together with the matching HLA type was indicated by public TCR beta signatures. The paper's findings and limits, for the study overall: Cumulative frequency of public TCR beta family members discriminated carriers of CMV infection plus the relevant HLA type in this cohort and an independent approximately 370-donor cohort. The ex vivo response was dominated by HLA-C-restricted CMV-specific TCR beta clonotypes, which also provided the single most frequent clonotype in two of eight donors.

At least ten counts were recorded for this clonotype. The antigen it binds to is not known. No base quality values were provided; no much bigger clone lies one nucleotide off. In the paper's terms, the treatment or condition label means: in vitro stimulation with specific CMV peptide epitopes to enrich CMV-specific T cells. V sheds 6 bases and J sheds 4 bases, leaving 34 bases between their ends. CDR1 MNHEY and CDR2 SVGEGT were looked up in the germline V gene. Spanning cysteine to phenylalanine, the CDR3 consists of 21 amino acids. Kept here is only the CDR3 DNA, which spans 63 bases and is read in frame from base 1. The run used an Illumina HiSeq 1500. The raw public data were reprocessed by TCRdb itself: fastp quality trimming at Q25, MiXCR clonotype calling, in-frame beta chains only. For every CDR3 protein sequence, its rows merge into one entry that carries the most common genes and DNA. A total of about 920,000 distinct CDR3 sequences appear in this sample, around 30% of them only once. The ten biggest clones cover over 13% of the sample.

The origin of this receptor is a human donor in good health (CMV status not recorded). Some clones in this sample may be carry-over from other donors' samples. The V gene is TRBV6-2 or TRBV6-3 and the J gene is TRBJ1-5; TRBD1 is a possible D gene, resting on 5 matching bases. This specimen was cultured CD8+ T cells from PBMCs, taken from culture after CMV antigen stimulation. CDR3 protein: CASSLTTGTPRPQRRNQPQHF. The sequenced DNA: TGTGCCAGCAGCCTTACAACCGGGACTCCGAGGCCCCAGCGCCGTAATCAGCCCCAGCATTTT.